These 27 T cell receptor beta chains share one sample of origin, sequenced in a study of T cell repertoires in cytomegalovirus infection. In TCRdb, the reads were re-called with MiXCR into one record per CDR3 protein. The table records 450,000 to 550,000 distinct CDR3 sequences, about 15% of them present only once. The sample comprised CD8+ T cells from PBMCs. These receptors all stem from a human donor in good health (CMV status not recorded). Some clones in this sample may be carry-over from other donors' samples.

This clonotype came up a few times. The genes are TRBV28 and TRBJ2-2; 12 bases fit TRBD2. There are 17 residues in the CDR3. V lost 5 bases, J lost 7 bases, and 11 bases stayed unmatched. CDR1 and CDR2 (germline): MDHEN, SYDVKM. CDR3 in amino acids: CASSPRTSGVLFGELFF. The CDR3 DNA reads as TGTGCCAGCAGTCCGAGGACTAGCGGGGTATTATTCGGGGAGCTGTTTTTT.

There are many counts of this clonotype. The chain is built from TRBV14 and TRBJ2-7; D gene uncertain. Trimming removed 1 base at V and 12 bases at J, with 16 bases between. The CDR3 loop spans 13 amino acids. CDR1 is SGHDN, CDR2 FVKESK, per germline. The CDR3 DNA sequence: TGTGCCAGCAGCCAAGTATCGGGTAATAAGCCGTACTTC. Residues: CASSQVSGNKPYF.

The chain employs TRBV9 and TRBJ2-2; weak D call: TRBD1 (6 bases). CDR1 and CDR2 (germline): SGDLS, YYNGEE. This CDR3 contains 16 residues. Trimming removed 3 bases from V and 2 bases from J, with 14 bases in between. The CDR3 coding sequence is TGTGCCAGCAGCGGCCGGGACAACCTCAACACCGGGGAGCTGTTTTTT. Its protein is CASSGRDNLNTGELFF.

This chain connects TRBV9 to TRBJ2-7; a possible D gene is TRBD2 (6 bases). The CDR3 has 15 residues. V shed 0 bases and J shed 3 bases, with 13 bases lying between them. CDR1 SGDLS and CDR2 YYNGEE come from the germline V gene. CDR3 in amino acids: CASSVDGSPLYEQYF. The DNA for the CDR3 is TGTGCCAGCAGCGTAGACGGGAGCCCTCTCTACGAGCAGTACTTC.

The rearrangement uses TRBV7-9 and TRBJ1-4, with D tentatively TRBD1 (6 bases). This CDR3 spans 15 amino acids. The germline V and J ends were trimmed by 0 bases and 7 bases, with 12 bases remaining between them. Germline CDR1 is SEHNR and CDR2 is FQNEAQ (reference sequence). The CDR3 nucleotides are TGTGCCAGCAGCTTAGCTGGACAGTCTACTGAAAAACTGTTTTTT. This sequence encodes CASSLAGQSTEKLFF.

V usage is TRBV19 and J usage is TRBJ1-5; no definite D call. Trimming left V 8 bases short and J 6 bases short, with 20 bases between. CDR3 size: 15 residues. The germline V gene has CDR1 LNHDA and CDR2 SQIVND (reference sequence). CDR3 in amino acids: CASGGKRLRGQPQHF. In nucleotides, the CDR3 is TGTGCCAGTGGAGGGAAGAGACTGCGAGGTCAGCCCCAGCATTTT. Full variable domain (missing parts from reference TRBV19 and TRBJ1-5): DGGITQSPKYLFRKEGQNVTLSCEQNLNHDAMYWYRQDPGQGLRLIYYSQIVNDFQKGDIAEGYSVSREKKESFPLTVTSAQKNPTAFYLCASGGKRLRGQPQHFGDGTRLSIL.

The gene calls are TRBV10-2 and TRBJ2-1; D is undetermined. The CDR3 runs 17 residues. Between the trimmed V and J ends, which lost 0 bases and 0 bases, there was a span of 12 bases. CDR1 WSHSY and CDR2 SAAADI come from the germline V gene. CDR3 in amino acids: CASSESIPGDSYNEQFF. The CDR3 DNA is TGCGCCAGCAGTGAGTCGATACCGGGCGACTCCTACAATGAGCAGTTCTTC.

This clonotype was counted a few times. The chain combines TRBV7-9 with TRBJ2-1; D is perhaps TRBD2 (6 bases). CDR1 is SEHNR and CDR2 is FQNEAQ in the germline V gene (reference sequence). The CDR3 length is 16 residues. Trimming left V 8 bases short and J 1 base short, with 18 bases between. The CDR3 DNA reads TGTGCCAGCCGCCCAGATGGCGGGATATCCTACAATGAGCAGTTCTTC. It specifies CASRPDGGISYNEQFF. The complete variable domain, with remaining parts taken from reference TRBV7-9 and TRBJ2-1, reads DTGVSQNPRHKITKRGQNVTFRCDPISEHNRLYWYRQTLGQGPEFLTYFQNEAQLEKSRLLSDRFSAERPKGSFSTLEIQRTEQGDSAMYLCASRPDGGISYNEQFFGPGTRLTVL.

Comments on this clonotype: This may come from a read error, since a much larger clone is one base off. The chain employs TRBV6-2 or TRBV6-3 and TRBJ1-1, with a possible D match to TRBD1 (5 bases). The CDR3 runs to 14 residues. Germline CDR1 MNHEY, CDR2 SVGEGT. The ends were cut back, 3 bases at V and 5 bases at J, with 13 bases in the middle. This chain's CDR3 is CASSYGKGQTEAFF. DNA for the CDR3: TGTGCCAGCAGTTATGGAAAGGGGCAAACTGAAGCTTTCTTT.

This clonotype was seen ten or more times. V is TRBV7-9 and J is TRBJ1-4, with 9 positions matching TRBD1. Germline V gene lookup returns CDR1 SEHNR and CDR2 FQNEAQ (reference sequence). V shed 6 bases, J shed 0 bases, and the junction held 5 bases outside the gene matches. This CDR3 comprises 16 residues. CDR3 coding DNA: TGTGCCAGCAGTTACGGGACAGGGACAACTAATGAAAAACTGTTTTTT. It translates to CASSYGTGTTNEKLFF. Drawing the rest from reference TRBV7-9 and TRBJ1-4, the complete variable domain is DTGVSQNPRHKITKRGQNVTFRCDPISEHNRLYWYRQTLGQGPEFLTYFQNEAQLEKSRLLSDRFSAERPKGSFSTLEIQRTEQGDSAMYLCASSYGTGTTNEKLFFGSGTQLSVL.

This clonotype was seen at least ten times. The J gene is TRBJ1-1, the V gene TRBV6-2 or TRBV6-3; the D is unclear. Between the trimmed V and J ends, which lost 6 bases and 3 bases, there was a span of 14 bases. The CDR3 totals 14 residues. Germline CDR1 is MNHEY and CDR2 is SVGEGT. The CDR3 nucleotides are TGTGCCAGCAGACCTCCCAAGTTAGACACTGAAGCTTTCTTT. Translating it yields CASRPPKLDTEAFF.

The chain employs TRBV24-1 and TRBJ2-2; 7 nucleotides align to TRBD2. Per germline, CDR1 KGHDR and CDR2 SFDVKD. J lost 0 bases, V lost 5 bases, and 2 bases had no gene match. CDR3 length equals 15 residues. CDR3 sequence (DNA): TGTGCCACCAGTGGGGAGGGGCCGAACACCGGGGAGCTGTTTTTT. Encoded protein: CATSGEGPNTGELFF.

This clonotype was counted between two and nine times. This chain connects TRBV4-1 to TRBJ2-2; D is perhaps TRBD2 (6 bases). Per the germline V gene, CDR1 is MGHRA and CDR2 is YSYEKL. This CDR3 is 19 amino acids long. Trimming removed 5 bases at V and 7 bases at J, with 29 bases between. The CDR3 coding sequence is TGCGCCAGCAGCTCCGGGGGAGAAGGGTCGGGGACTTCGGGCGGGGAGCTGTTTTTT. Its translation is CASSSGGEGSGTSGGELFF.

The sample holds a few counts of this clonotype. This rearrangement joins TRBV5-5 to TRBJ2-1, with TRBD2 matching over 7 bases. This CDR3 is built from 17 residues. J was trimmed by 0 bases and V by 0 bases; bases with no gene match: 6. Looked up from germline, CDR1 is SGHKS and CDR2 is YYEKEE (reference sequence). This chain's CDR3 is CASSLALAVSSYNEQFF. In DNA, the CDR3 is TGTGCCAGCAGCTTGGCGCTAGCGGTGAGCTCCTACAATGAGCAGTTCTTC. Supplemented by reference TRBV5-5 and TRBJ2-1, the full variable domain reads DAGVTQSPTHLIKTRGQQVTLRCSPISGHKSVSWYQQVLGQGPQFIFQYYEKEERGRGNFPDRFSARQFPNYSSELNVNALLLGDSALYLCASSLALAVSSYNEQFFGPGTRLTVL.

The chain recombines TRBV7-6 with TRBJ2-5; D is possibly TRBD2 (5 bases). Trimming shortened V by 5 bases and J by 1 base, and 14 bases separated the two germline ends. There are 15 residues in the CDR3. Germline values: CDR1 SGHVS, CDR2 FNYEAQ. CDR3 region: CASSQLVRAQETQYF. The CDR3, as DNA: TGTGCCAGCAGCCAACTAGTGAGAGCCCAAGAGACCCAGTACTTC.

This clonotype showed up many times. The rearrangement links TRBV6-5 to TRBJ1-1, with D uncertain. There are 15 residues in the CDR3. Germline CDR1 and CDR2: MNHEY and SVGAGI. Trimming stripped 0 bases from V and 1 base from J, with 9 bases between. CDR3 residues: CASSYSRVGNTEAFF. CDR3 sequence (DNA): TGTGCCAGCAGTTACTCGCGGGTTGGGAACACTGAAGCTTTCTTT.

The chain uses TRBV5-1 and TRBJ2-6; no definite D call. Germline V CDR1 and CDR2: SGHRS, YFSETQ. Trimming removed 0 bases from V and 0 bases from J, with 10 bases in between. This CDR3 comprises 17 residues. The CDR3 bases are TGCGCCAGCAGCTTGGCCCCCCAGAGCTCTGGGGCCAACGTCCTGACTTTC. This gives the protein CASSLAPQSSGANVLTF. Supplemented by reference TRBV5-1 and TRBJ2-6, the full variable domain reads KAGVTQTPRYLIKTRGQQVTLSCSPISGHRSVSWYQQTPGQGLQFLFEYFSETQRNKGNFPGRFSGRQFSNSRSEMNVSTLELGDSALYLCASSLAPQSSGANVLTFGAGSRLTVL.

This chain links TRBV5-6 with TRBJ2-7, with TRBD1 identical over 9 bases. This CDR3 contains 13 residues. Germline V gene sequence: CDR1 SGHDT, CDR2 YYEEEE. The J segment lost 6 bases and the V segment lost 4 bases, leaving 5 bases of the junction unmatched. CDR3 nucleotides: TGTGCCAGCAGCACCTGGACAGGGGCCGAGCAGTACTTC. Translating it yields CASSTWTGAEQYF.

This clonotype was observed many times. The chain carries TRBV5-5 and TRBJ2-4; weak D call: TRBD2 (5 bases). Germline V gene lookup returns CDR1 SGHKS and CDR2 YYEKEE (reference sequence). This CDR3 spans 15 amino acids. V shed 3 bases and J shed 2 bases, with 12 bases lying between them. CDR3 amino acids: CASSYRLGTKNIQYF. The CDR3 region has the DNA TGTGCCAGCAGCTACCGACTCGGGACCAAAAACATTCAGTACTTC.

This clonotype was observed a few times. The J gene is TRBJ2-7, the V gene TRBV29-1, with a possible D match to TRBD2 (6 bases). CDR3 size: 14 residues. Germline CDR1 SQVTM, CDR2 ANQGSEA. V was clipped by 6 bases and J by 5 bases, with 20 bases between them. Here the CDR3 reads CSVAGTSEGHEQYF. The DNA of the CDR3 is TGCAGCGTCGCGGGGACTTCCGAAGGGCACGAGCAGTACTTC.

The chain joins TRBV29-1 to TRBJ1-4, with 12 nucleotides matching TRBD1. After removal of 4 bases from V and 3 bases from J, the junction contained 3 bases not matched to a gene. Germline V gene lookup returns CDR1 SQVTM and CDR2 ANQGSEA. The CDR3 is 15 residues long. The CDR3 region has the DNA TGCAGCGTTGTGGGACAGGGGGCCTCTAATGAAAAACTGTTTTTT. Translation: CSVVGQGASNEKLFF.

This clonotype has a count of ten or more. This sequence joins TRBV6-2 or TRBV6-3 and TRBJ2-7; a possible D gene is TRBD2 (5 bases). V lost 0 bases and J 6 bases, leaving 12 bases between the germline ends. Germline V gives CDR1 MNHEY, CDR2 SVGEGT. The CDR3 length is 14 residues. The CDR3 is CASSYSSGIREQYF. For the CDR3, the DNA is TGTGCCAGCAGTTACTCCTCGGGGATCCGCGAGCAGTACTTC.

The chain couples TRBV7-9 to TRBJ1-4, with 10 positions matching TRBD1. After removal of 2 bases from V and 4 bases from J, the junction contained 7 bases not matched to a gene. CDR3 length: 17 residues. Germline CDR1 and CDR2: SEHNR and FQNEAQ (reference sequence). As DNA, the CDR3 is TGTGCCAGCAGCTTAACCGGGACAGGGGCCCTTAATGAAAAACTGTTTTTT. Its protein product is CASSLTGTGALNEKLFF.

In this sample, this clonotype turned up a few times. The chain joins TRBV6-5 to TRBJ1-2; 9 bases fit TRBD1. V lost 2 bases to trimming and J lost 5 bases; unmatched junction nucleotides: 9. Germline V gene sequence: CDR1 MNHEY, CDR2 SVGAGI. CDR3 length equals 16 residues. The CDR3 coding sequence is TGTGCCAGCAGTTACCACTGGGACAGGGAGCGGTATGGCTACACCTTC. This translates into CASSYHWDRERYGYTF.

This clonotype was observed at least ten times. The germline gene is not matched at one end of the junction; a read error may be the cause. This chain connects TRBV27 to TRBJ1-6, with TRBD1 matching 9 bases. The CDR3 length is 15 residues. The germline gives CDR1 MNHEY, CDR2 SMNVEV (reference sequence). CDR3 sequence: CASSTMGQGNSPLHF. The CDR3 region has the DNA TGTGCCAGCAGCACAATGGGACAGGGAAATTCGCCCCTCCACTTT.

The chain is built from TRBV27 and TRBJ2-7; D not resolved. Germline loops: CDR1 MNHEY, CDR2 SMNVEV (reference sequence). The CDR3 runs to 13 residues. V gave up 0 bases and J gave up 3 bases, with 6 bases separating them. CDR3 loop: CASSLSSNYEQYF. DNA of the CDR3: TGTGCCAGCAGTTTATCGTCCAACTACGAGCAGTACTTC.

Ten or more counts support this clonotype. The chain links TRBV19 to TRBJ1-2; the D gene is possibly TRBD1 (6 bases). Germline-derived CDR1 and CDR2 are LNHDA and SQIVND (reference sequence). The CDR3 has 15 residues. Deletions cut 1 base from V and 8 bases from J, with 17 bases between. CDR3 region: CASSIVSGTTGGYTF. CDR3 in DNA: TGTGCCAGTAGTATAGTGTCCGGGACAACGGGAGGCTACACCTTC.